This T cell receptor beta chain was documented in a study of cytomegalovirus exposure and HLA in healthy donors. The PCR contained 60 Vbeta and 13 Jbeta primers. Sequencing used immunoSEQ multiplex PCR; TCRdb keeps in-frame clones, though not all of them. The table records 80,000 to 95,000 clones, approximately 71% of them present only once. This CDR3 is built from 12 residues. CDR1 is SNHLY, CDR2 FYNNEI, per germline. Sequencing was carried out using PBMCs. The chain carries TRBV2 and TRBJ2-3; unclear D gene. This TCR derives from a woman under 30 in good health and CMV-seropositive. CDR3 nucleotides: TGTGTTCAGCAGACCGCGGCAGATACGCAGTATTTT. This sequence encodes CVQQTAADTQYF. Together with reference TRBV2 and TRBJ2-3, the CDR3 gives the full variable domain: EPEVTQTPSHQVTQMGQEVILRCVPISNHLYFYWYRQILGQKVEFLVSFYNNEISEKSEIFDDQFSVERPDGSNFTLKIRSTKLEDSAMYFCVQQTAADTQYFGPGTRLTVL.